This TCR beta chain was recorded in a study of shared clonotypes between healthy human individuals. Points from the study as a whole: The donor pool, a small one, limited the genetic and exposure-history diversity represented.

With respect to this clone: Its specificity is unknown.

Assay used: immunoSEQ multiplex PCR; TCRdb lists only in-frame clones, some missing. The table includes around 2.1 million clones, approximately 94% detected once. This TCR came from a young man in good health. Sequenced input: naive CD4+ T cells sorted from blood. Subset of the sample: CD45RA+ positively selected.

The CDR3 here is CASSESWVPEQYF. CDR3 DNA sequence: TGCGCCAGCAGTGAGTCCTGGGTACCCGAGCAGTACTTC. The chain joins TRBV10-2 to TRBJ2-7; no firm D call. CDR1 WSHSY and CDR2 SAAADI come from the germline V gene. Trimming shortened V by 0 bases and J by 6 bases, and 9 bases separated the two germline ends. The CDR3 runs 13 residues.